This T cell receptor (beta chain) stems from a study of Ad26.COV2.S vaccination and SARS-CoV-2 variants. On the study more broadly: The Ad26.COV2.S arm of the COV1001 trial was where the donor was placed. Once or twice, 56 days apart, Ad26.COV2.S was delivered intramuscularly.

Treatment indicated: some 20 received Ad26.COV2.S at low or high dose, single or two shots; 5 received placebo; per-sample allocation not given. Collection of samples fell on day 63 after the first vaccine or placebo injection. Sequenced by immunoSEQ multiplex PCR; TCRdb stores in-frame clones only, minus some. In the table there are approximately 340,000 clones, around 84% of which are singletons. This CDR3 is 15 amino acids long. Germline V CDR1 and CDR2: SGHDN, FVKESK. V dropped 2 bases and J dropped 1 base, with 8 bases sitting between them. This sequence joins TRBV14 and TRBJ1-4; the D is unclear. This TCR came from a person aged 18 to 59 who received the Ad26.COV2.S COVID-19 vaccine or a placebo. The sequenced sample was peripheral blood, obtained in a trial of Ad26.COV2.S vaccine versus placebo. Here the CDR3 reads CASSQTYGTNEKLFF. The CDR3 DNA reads TGTGCCAGCAGCCAAACTTATGGAACTAATGAAAAACTGTTTTTT.